This T cell receptor beta chain was recovered during a study of cytomegalovirus exposure and HLA in healthy donors. Whole-study findings and limits: For most TCR beta V segments, an earlier analysis put the productive rate at about 87% or about 30% of the time. Presence/absence analyses treated sequencing depth as roughly uniform across donors.

Trimming shortened V by 4 bases and J by 0 bases, and 11 bases separated the two germline ends. CDR1 is SGHNT, CDR2 YYREEE, per germline (reference sequence). CDR3 length: 15 residues. With 60 Vbeta and 13 Jbeta primers, the PCR was carried out. Using immunoSEQ multiplex PCR, the repertoire was profiled, and TCRdb retains in-frame clones only, with some absent. The sample's table shows 110,000 to 150,000 clones. In the case of this clone: Its antigen is not identified.

The chain couples TRBV5-4 to TRBJ2-1; tentative D call: TRBD1 (6 bases). The source of this sequence is a woman aged 18 to 35 in good health and CMV-seronegative. Sequenced: PBMCs. As DNA, the CDR3 is TGTGCCAGCAGCGATAAGGGGGTCTCCTACAATGAGCAGTTCTTC. It encodes CASSDKGVSYNEQFF.